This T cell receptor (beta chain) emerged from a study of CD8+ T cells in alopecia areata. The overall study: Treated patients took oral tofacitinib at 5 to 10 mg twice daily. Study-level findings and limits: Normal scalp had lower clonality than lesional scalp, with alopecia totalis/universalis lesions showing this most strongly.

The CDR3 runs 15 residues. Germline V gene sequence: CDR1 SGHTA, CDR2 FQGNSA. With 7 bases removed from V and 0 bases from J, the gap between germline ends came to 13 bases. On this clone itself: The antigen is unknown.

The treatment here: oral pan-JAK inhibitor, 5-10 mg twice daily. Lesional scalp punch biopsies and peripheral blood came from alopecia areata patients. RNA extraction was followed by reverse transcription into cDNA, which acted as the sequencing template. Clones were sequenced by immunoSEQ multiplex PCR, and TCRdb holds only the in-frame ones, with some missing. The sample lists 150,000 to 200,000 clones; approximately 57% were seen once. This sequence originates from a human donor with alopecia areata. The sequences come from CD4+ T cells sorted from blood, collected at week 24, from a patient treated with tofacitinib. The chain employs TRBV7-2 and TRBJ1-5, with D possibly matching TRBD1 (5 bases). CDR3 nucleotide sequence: TGTGCCAGCACCTTGGGGCCCTATAGCAATCAGCCCCAGCATTTT. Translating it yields CASTLGPYSNQPQHF.